This section outlines one T cell receptor beta chain sequence together with its context. In its sample, this clone was seen a few times. What antigen it recognizes has not been identified. No much larger clone is present one base from it, and per-base qualities are unavailable. The source of the sample is a study of blood T cell repertoires in COVID-19 (dated by TCRdb to between 2020 and 2021). The study in broad terms: Samples from collaborators originated in the United States, Italy and Spain and spanned both the acute and convalescent phases of COVID-19. The samples were drawn from two sources: the first 160 participants of the ongoing ImmuneRACE study, and 950 to 1,500 subjects contributed by 6 global collaborators. HLA class I and class II types, where available, came from metadata supplied by the sample provider rather than from assay-based typing. Subjects who had been exposed to COVID-19, were actively infected with it, or had recovered from it provided the deeply sampled blood TCRbeta repertoires that made up the dataset. Nearly every sample came with metadata listing a de-identified subject ID, COVID-19 status, age in years and sex. A freely available public database, intended as a resource for researchers studying the immune response to SARS-CoV-2, is where the repertoires were released. The material from the prospective study consisted of cDNA or gDNA derived from T cells, B-cell-depleted T cells, or PBMCs. On the study overall, not on this receptor specifically: The amount of clinical and demographic metadata varied by source and participant and was provided uncurated.

TCRbeta CDR3 regions were amplified from genomic DNA by means of the immunoSEQ Assay, a bias-controlled multiplex PCR. In the source study's methods: Nucleated cell counts per sample were estimated from amplification of reference gene primers within the assay. Sequence reads were collapsed and filtered to measure the absolute abundance of every unique TCRbeta CDR3 rearrangement. For each sample, productive Simpson clonality was calculated as the square root of Simpson's diversity index across productive rearrangements. As stored in TCRdb, this immuneACCESS dataset retains in-frame rearrangements with V and J assigned. A fraction of the clones does not appear; measured against another copy, unresolved V genes explain less than half of the discrepancy, and the remainder lacks a known reason. That table gives V, J and clone size, and the DNA gave D and trimming. The sample yields 250,000 to 300,000 clones; 75% to 85% were counted once. The top ten constitute about 5.1% of the sample.

Per the germline V gene, SNHLY is the CDR1 and FYNNEI is the CDR2. Trimming costs V 6 bases and J 1 base, and their ends lie 10 bases apart. The CDR3 measures 14 amino acids from cysteine to phenylalanine. The kept DNA is CDR3 alone, 42 bases in frame from the first base. Whole blood was collected in K2EDTA tubes by collaborating institutions according to the institutions' own protocols. Collaborator samples were shipped for TCRbeta analysis as frozen whole blood, isolated PBMCs, or DNA extracted from either sample type. The receptor chain draws on TRBV2 and TRBJ1-3; the D gene identity is not certain. The origin of this receptor is a man between 50 and 59 years old with active or convalescent COVID-19. The sample consisted of peripheral blood. The nucleotides read TGTGCCAGCAGCCCCCGAGGGTCTGGAAACACCATATATTTT. This codes for CASSPRGSGNTIYF. The full variable domain, with segments outside the CDR3 supplied by the reference TRBV2 and TRBJ1-3 proteins, appears as EPEVTQTPSHQVTQMGQEVILRCVPISNHLYFYWYRQILGQKVEFLVSFYNNEISEKSEIFDDQFSVERPDGSNFTLKIRSTKLEDSAMYFCASSPRGSGNTIYFGEGSWLTVV.